A selection of T cell receptor beta chains follows, all from one sample in a study of CD8+CD57+ T cells in acquired aplastic anemia. MiXCR, applied by TCRdb to the reads, yields one record per CDR3 protein. The sample contains fewer than 150,000 distinct CDR3 sequences, 48% of which appear only once. Material for sequencing was sorted CD4+, CD8+, or CD8+CD57+ T cells (not recorded which) from PBMCs. Receptors originate from a human donor in good health, serving as a control. The conserved cysteine and the conserved F or W are not part of the CDR3 here. Fields, in order: V gene, J gene, CDR3 protein.

V: TRBV24-1; J: TRBJ1-2; CDR3: ATSDPDGYGYT
V: TRBV20-1; J: TRBJ2-7; CDR3: SARRQSTYEQY
V: TRBV30; J: TRBJ2-7; CDR3: AWGPDRPRGSYEQY
V: TRBV5-4; J: TRBJ1-6; CDR3: ASSTDRAPLH
V: TRBV10-2; J: TRBJ2-3; CDR3: ASGGGGTSISDTQY
V: TRBV20-1; J: TRBJ2-3; CDR3: RIGGHGTDTQY
V: TRBV20-1; J: TRBJ2-5; CDR3: SARDSLAGGQETQY
V: TRBV29-1; J: TRBJ1-2; CDR3: SVEQGARGYT
V: TRBV30; J: TRBJ1-2; CDR3: AWSLLRGAGYT
V: TRBV29-1; J: TRBJ2-7; CDR3: SVGLASRGEQY
V: TRBV10-3; J: TRBJ2-1; CDR3: ATRDRGYNEQF
V: TRBV6-1; J: TRBJ1-1; CDR3: ASKETPRRGNTEAF
V: TRBV19; J: TRBJ2-5; CDR3: ASSIPGRETQY